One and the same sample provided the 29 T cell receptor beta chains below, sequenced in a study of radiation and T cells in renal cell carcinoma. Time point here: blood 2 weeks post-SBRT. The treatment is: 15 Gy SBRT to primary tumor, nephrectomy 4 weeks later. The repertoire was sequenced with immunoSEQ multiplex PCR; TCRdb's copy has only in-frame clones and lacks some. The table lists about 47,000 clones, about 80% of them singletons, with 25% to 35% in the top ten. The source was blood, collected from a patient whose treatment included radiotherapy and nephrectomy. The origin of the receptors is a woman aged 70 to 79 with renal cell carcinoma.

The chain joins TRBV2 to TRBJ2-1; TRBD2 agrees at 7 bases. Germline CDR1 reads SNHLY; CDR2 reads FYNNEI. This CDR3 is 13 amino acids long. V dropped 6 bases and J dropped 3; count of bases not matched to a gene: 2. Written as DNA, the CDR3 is TGTGCCAGCAGCGGGGGGATCTACAATGAGCAGTTCTTC. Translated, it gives CASSGGIYNEQFF.

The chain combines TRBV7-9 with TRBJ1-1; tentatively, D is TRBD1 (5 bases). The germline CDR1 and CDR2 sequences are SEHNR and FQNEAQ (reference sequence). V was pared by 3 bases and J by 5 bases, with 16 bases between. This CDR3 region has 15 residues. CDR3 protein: CASSFTGTYGTEAFF. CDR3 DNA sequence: TGTGCCAGCAGCTTCACCGGGACTTATGGAACTGAAGCTTTCTTT.

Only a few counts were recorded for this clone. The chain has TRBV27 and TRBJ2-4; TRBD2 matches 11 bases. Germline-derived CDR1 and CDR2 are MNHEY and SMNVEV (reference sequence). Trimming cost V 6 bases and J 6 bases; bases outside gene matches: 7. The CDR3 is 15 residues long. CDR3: CASRQGGTSGNIQYF. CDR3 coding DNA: TGTGCCAGCAGGCAGGGGGGGACTAGCGGAAACATTCAGTACTTC.

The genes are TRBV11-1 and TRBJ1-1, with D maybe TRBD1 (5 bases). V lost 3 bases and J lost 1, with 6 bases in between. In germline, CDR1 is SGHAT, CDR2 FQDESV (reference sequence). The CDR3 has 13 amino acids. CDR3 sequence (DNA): TGTGCCAGCAGCTTGACAGAGAACACTGAAGCTTTCTTT. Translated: CASSLTENTEAFF.

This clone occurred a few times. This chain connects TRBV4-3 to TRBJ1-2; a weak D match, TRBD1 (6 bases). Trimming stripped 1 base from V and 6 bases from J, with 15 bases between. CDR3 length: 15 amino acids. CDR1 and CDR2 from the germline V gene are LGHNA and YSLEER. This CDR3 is CASSQGVTGNDGYTF. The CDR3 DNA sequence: TGCGCCAGCAGCCAAGGGGTCACAGGGAACGATGGCTACACCTTC.

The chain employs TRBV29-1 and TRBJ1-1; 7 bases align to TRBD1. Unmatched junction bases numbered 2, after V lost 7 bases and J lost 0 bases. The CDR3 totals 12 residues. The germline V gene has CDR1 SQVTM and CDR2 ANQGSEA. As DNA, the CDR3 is TGCAGCGCAGGGGGTATGAACACTGAAGCTTTCTTT. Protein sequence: CSAGGMNTEAFF.

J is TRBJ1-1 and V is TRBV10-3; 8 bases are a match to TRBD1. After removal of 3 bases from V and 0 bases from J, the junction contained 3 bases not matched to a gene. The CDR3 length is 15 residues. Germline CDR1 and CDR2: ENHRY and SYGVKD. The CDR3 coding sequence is TGTGCCATCAGTGATCAGGGGGCCCTGAACACTGAAGCTTTCTTT. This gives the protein CAISDQGALNTEAFF.

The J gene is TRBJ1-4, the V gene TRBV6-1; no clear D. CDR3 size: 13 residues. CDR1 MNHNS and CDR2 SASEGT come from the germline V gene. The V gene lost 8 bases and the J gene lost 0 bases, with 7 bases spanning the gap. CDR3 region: CASVRSTNEKLFF. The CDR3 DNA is TGTGCCAGCGTGAGGTCAACTAATGAAAAACTGTTTTTT.

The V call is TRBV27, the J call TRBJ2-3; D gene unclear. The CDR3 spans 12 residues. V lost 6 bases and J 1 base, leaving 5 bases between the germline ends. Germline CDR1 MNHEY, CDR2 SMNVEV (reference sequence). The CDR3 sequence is CASSPGTDTQYF. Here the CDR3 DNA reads TGTGCCAGCAGCCCAGGCACAGATACGCAGTATTTT.

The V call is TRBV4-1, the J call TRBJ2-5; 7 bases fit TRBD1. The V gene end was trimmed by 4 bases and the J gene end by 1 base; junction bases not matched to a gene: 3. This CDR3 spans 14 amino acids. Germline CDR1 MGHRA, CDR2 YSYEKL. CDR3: CASSRQGSQETQYF. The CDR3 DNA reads TGCGCCAGCAGCCGACAGGGAAGCCAAGAGACCCAGTACTTC.

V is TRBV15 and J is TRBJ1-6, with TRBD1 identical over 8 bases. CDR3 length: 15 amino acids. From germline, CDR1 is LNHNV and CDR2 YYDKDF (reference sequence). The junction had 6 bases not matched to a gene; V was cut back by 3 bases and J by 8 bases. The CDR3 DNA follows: TGTGCCACCAGCAGTGGGACAGGACGGGATTCACCCCTCCACTTT. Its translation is CATSSGTGRDSPLHF.

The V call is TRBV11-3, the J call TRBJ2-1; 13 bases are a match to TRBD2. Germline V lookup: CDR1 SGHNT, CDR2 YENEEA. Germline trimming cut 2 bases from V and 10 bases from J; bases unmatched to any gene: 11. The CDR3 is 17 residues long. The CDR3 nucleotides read TGTGCCAGCAGCTTACACAGGGGACTAGCGGGAACCAACGAGCAGTTCTTC. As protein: CASSLHRGLAGTNEQFF.

The CDR3 loop reads CASNQARGAAETQYF. The CDR3, as DNA: TGTGCCAGCAATCAGGCAAGGGGTGCGGCGGAGACCCAGTACTTC. The chain is built from TRBV7-8 and TRBJ2-5, with TRBD1 as a possible D gene (5 bases). V was clipped by 7 bases and J by 5 bases, with 20 bases between them. Germline CDR1 and CDR2: SGHVS and FQNEAQ. The CDR3 spans 15 residues.

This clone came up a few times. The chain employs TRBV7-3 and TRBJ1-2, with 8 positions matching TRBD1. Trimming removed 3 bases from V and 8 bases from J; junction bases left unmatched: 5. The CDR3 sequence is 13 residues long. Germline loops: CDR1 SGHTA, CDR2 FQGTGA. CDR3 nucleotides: TGTGCCAGCAGCTTTGACAGGGGAGGAGGCTACACCTTC. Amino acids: CASSFDRGGGYTF.

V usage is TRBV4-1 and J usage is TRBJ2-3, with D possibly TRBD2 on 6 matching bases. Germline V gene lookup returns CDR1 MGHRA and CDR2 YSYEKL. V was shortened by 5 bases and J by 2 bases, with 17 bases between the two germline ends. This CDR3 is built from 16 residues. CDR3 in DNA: TGCGCCAGCAGCACCCGATCGCGGGAACTCACAGATACGCAGTATTTT. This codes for CASSTRSRELTDTQYF.

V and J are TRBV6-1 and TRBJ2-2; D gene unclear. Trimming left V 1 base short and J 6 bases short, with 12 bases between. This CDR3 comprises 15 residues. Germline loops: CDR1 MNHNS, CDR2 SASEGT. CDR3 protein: CASSEVLTQAGELFF. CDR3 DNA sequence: TGTGCCAGCAGTGAAGTTTTGACTCAAGCCGGGGAGCTGTTTTTT.

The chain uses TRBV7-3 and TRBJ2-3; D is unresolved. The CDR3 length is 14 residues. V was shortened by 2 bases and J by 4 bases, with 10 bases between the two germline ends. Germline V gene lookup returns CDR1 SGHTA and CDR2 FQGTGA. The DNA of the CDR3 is TGTGCCAGCAGCTTATCTCCCCCCCCAGATACGCAGTATTTT. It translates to CASSLSPPPDTQYF.

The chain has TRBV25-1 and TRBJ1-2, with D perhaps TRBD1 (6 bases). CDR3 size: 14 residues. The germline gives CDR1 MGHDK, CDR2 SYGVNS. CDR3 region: CVSEGGGANYGYTF. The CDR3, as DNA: TGTGTATCCGAGGGGGGCGGAGCTAACTATGGCTACACCTTC.

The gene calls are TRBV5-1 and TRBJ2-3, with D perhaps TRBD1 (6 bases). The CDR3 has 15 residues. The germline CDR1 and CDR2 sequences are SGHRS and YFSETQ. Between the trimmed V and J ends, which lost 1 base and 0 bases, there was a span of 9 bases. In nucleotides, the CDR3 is TGCGCCAGCAGCTTGCAGGACAGTAGCACAGATACGCAGTATTTT. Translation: CASSLQDSSTDTQYF.

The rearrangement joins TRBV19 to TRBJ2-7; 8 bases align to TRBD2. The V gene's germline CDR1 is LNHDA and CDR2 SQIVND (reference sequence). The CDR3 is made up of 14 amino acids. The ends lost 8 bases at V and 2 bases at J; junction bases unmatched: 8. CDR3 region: CASGDGGGPYEQYF. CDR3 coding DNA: TGTGCCAGTGGGGATGGCGGGGGGCCCTACGAGCAGTACTTC.

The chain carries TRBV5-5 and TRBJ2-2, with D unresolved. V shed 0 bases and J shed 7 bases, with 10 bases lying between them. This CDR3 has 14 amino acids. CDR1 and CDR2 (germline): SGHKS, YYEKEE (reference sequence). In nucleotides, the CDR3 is TGTGCCAGCAGCTTGGAAGGTGTGGGCGGGGAGCTGTTTTTT. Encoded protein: CASSLEGVGGELFF.

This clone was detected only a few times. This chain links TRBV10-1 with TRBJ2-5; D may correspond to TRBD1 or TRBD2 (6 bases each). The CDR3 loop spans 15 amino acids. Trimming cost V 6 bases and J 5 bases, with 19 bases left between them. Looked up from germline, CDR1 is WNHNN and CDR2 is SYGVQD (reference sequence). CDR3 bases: TGCGCCAGCAGCGAAGGGGGGTTCGGGTTCGAGACCCAGTACTTC. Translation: CASSEGGFGFETQYF.

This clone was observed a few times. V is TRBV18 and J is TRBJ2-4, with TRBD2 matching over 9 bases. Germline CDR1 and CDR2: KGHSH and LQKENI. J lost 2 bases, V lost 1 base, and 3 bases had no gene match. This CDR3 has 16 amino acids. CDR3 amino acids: CASSPLAGDTKNIQYF. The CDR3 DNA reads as TGTGCCAGCTCACCACTAGCGGGAGATACCAAAAACATTCAGTACTTC.

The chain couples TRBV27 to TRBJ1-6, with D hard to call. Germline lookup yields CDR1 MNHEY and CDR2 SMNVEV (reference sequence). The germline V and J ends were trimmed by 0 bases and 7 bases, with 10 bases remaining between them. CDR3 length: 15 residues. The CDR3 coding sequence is TGTGCCAGCAGTTTATCTGGGTCGGAGAATTCACCCCTCCACTTT. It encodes CASSLSGSENSPLHF.

CDR3 protein: CASSDGPNYGYTF. In DNA, the CDR3 is TGTGCCAGCTCGGACGGACCTAACTATGGCTACACCTTC. The V gene is TRBV18, the J gene TRBJ1-2; D is undetermined. Germline V gene data show CDR1 as KGHSH and CDR2 as LQKENI. The CDR3 is made up of 13 amino acids. With 6 bases removed from V and 0 bases from J, the gap between germline ends came to 8 bases.

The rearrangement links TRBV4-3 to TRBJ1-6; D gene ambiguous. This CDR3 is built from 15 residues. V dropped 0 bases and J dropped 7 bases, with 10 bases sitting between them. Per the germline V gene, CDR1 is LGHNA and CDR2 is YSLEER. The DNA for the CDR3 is TGCGCCAGCAGCCAAGATCTTTTTGGCAATTCACCCCTCCACTTT. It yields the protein CASSQDLFGNSPLHF.

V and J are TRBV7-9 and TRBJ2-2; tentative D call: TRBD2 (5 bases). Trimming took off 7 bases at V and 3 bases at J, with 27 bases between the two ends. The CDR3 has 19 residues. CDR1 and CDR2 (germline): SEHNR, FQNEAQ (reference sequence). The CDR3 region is CASTLSNLRGNRDTGELFF. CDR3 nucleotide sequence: TGTGCCAGCACTCTCTCGAATCTCCGGGGTAATCGTGACACCGGGGAGCTGTTTTTT.

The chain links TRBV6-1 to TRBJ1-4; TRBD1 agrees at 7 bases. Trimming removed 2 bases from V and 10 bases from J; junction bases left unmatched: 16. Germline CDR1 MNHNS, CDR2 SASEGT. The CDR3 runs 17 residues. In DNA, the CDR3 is TGTGCCAGCAGTGAAAGGCCCATTGAGGGGGCAGGAGCAAAACTGTTTTTT. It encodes CASSERPIEGAGAKLFF.

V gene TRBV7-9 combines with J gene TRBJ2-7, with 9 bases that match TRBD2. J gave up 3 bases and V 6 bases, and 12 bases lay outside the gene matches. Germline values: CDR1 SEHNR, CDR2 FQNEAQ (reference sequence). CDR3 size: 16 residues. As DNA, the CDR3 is TGTGCCAGCAGGGCCTCTAGAGCGGGAGGATACTACGAGCAGTACTTC. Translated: CASRASRAGGYYEQYF. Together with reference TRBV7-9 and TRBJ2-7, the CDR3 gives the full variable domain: DTGVSQNPRHKITKRGQNVTFRCDPISEHNRLYWYRQTLGQGPEFLTYFQNEAQLEKSRLLSDRFSAERPKGSFSTLEIQRTEQGDSAMYLCASRASRAGGYYEQYFGPGTRLTVT.